The T cell receptor (beta chain) described here comes from a study of T cells in tuberculosis. Germline loops: CDR1 MNHEY, CDR2 SMNVEV (reference sequence). The CDR3 is 13 residues long. V was cut by 10 bases and J by 7 bases, with 16 bases left in between. Comment on this clone: No antigen is known for it.

The study's findings and limits: Active tuberculosis alpha repertoires lay closer to GMM-specific TCRs than controls'.

Sequenced by immunoSEQ multiplex PCR; TCRdb stores in-frame clones only, minus some. The sample holds over 40,000 clones, nearly 95% seen once. The material sequenced was PBMCs. This sequence was found in a donor aged 5-35 years with latent tuberculosis or without tuberculosis infection. The rearrangement uses TRBV27 and TRBJ1-4; D might be TRBD1 (6 bases). CDR3 sequence reads: CAISARGGEKLFF. CDR3 coding DNA: TGTGCCATCTCGGCCAGGGGTGGTGAAAAACTGTTTTTT.